This entry lists 27 T cell receptor beta chains sequenced from one sample in a study of blood T cell repertoires in COVID-19. Assay: immunoSEQ multiplex PCR; the TCRdb copy retains only in-frame clones and omits some. The data hold approximately 89,000 clones, with around four fifths observed a single time. Sequenced sample: peripheral blood. The source is a woman between 70 and 85 years old with active or convalescent COVID-19.

The chain joins TRBV11-2 to TRBJ2-2; the D is unclear. Per the germline V gene, CDR1 is SGHAT and CDR2 is FQNNGV. The V and J ends lost 1 base and 3 bases respectively, with 9 bases between them. The length of the CDR3 is 15 residues. The CDR3 nucleotides read TGTGCCAGCAGCTTAGCGGGTTTTGACACCGGGGAGCTGTTTTTT. It is translated as CASSLAGFDTGELFF.

V gene TRBV10-1 combines with J gene TRBJ2-2; tentative D call: TRBD2 (6 bases). CDR3 length: 15 residues. Germline V lookup: CDR1 WNHNN, CDR2 SYGVQD (reference sequence). Trimming cost V 4 bases and J 3 bases, with 12 bases left between them. Here the CDR3 reads CASSVQRADTGELFF. The CDR3 DNA follows: TGCGCCAGCAGTGTCCAGCGGGCGGACACCGGGGAGCTGTTTTTT.

The V gene is TRBV24-1, the J gene TRBJ1-2; D call uncertain. From germline, CDR1 is KGHDR and CDR2 SFDVKD. The CDR3 covers 13 residues. V gave up 7 bases and J gave up 1 base, with 9 bases separating them. CDR3 sequence: CATSGRNNYGYTF. DNA for the CDR3: TGTGCCACCAGCGGCAGGAATAACTATGGCTACACCTTC.

The chain uses TRBV20-1 and TRBJ1-2; D is uncertain. The ends were cut back, 3 bases at V and 5 bases at J, with 16 bases in the middle. This CDR3 has 14 amino acids. Germline V gene data show CDR1 as DFQATT and CDR2 as SNEGSKA (reference sequence). The CDR3 region is CSASRRSEGYGYTF. The CDR3 region has the DNA TGCAGTGCTAGTCGGAGGTCCGAGGGATATGGCTACACCTTC.

The rearrangement joins TRBV11-2 to TRBJ2-1; D is perhaps TRBD2 (5 bases). Germline-derived CDR1 and CDR2 are SGHAT and FQNNGV. The CDR3 runs 15 residues. Trimming cost V 3 bases and J 3 bases, with 12 bases left between them. CDR3: CASSFRESYYNEQFF. The CDR3 DNA follows: TGTGCCAGCAGCTTCCGGGAATCTTACTACAATGAGCAGTTCTTC.

The chain uses TRBV11-3 and TRBJ2-4, with 8 bases aligning to TRBD2. This CDR3 has 16 residues. The ends lost 3 bases at V and 4 bases at J; junction bases unmatched: 8. Looked up from germline, CDR1 is SGHNT and CDR2 is YENEEA. CDR3 nucleotide sequence: TGTGCCAGCAGCTTGGGGGGTCTAGCGGGTAAAAACATTCAGTACTTC. As protein: CASSLGGLAGKNIQYF.

The V and J genes are TRBV27 and TRBJ1-5, with a tentative D call TRBD1 (6 bases). V shed 5 bases and J shed 4 bases, with 9 bases lying between them. CDR1 MNHEY and CDR2 SMNVEV come from the germline V gene (reference sequence). This CDR3 spans 13 amino acids. CDR3 sequence reads: CASSRTVNQPQHF. The CDR3, as DNA: TGTGCCAGCAGTCGGACAGTTAATCAGCCCCAGCATTTT.

V is TRBV28 and J is TRBJ1-2, with no clear D. The ends were cut back, 5 bases at V and 2 bases at J, with 9 bases in the middle. Germline-derived CDR1 and CDR2 are MDHEN and SYDVKM. The CDR3 has 13 amino acids. In nucleotides, the CDR3 is TGTGCCAGCAGTCCGACACCGAACTATGGCTACACCTTC. Protein product: CASSPTPNYGYTF.

V is TRBV5-4 and J is TRBJ1-2, with 7 nucleotides matching TRBD1. With 4 bases clipped from V and 4 bases from J, the junction kept 16 bases outside the gene matches. This CDR3 spans 17 amino acids. CDR1 and CDR2 (germline): SGHNT, YYREEE (reference sequence). CDR3 sequence (DNA): TGTGCCAGCAGCCGAGGGGGCGGGCAGGCGATTAGCTATGGCTACACCTTC. Its protein product is CASSRGGGQAISYGYTF.

The rearrangement joins TRBV4-3 to TRBJ2-7; the D gene is possibly TRBD2 (6 bases). V was clipped by 0 bases and J by 1 base, with 10 bases between them. Germline V gene sequence: CDR1 LGHNA, CDR2 YSLEER. This CDR3 spans 15 amino acids. Written as DNA, the CDR3 is TGCGCCAGCAGCCAAGAGGGGGGTAGGTCCTACGAGCAGTACTTC. This translates into CASSQEGGRSYEQYF.

The rearrangement joins TRBV28 to TRBJ1-6, with 9 bases aligning to TRBD1. The V segment lost 2 bases and the J segment 7 bases; nucleotides outside the gene matches: 3. The germline gives CDR1 MDHEN, CDR2 SYDVKM. The CDR3 is 15 residues long. As DNA, the CDR3 is TGTGCCAGCAGTTTAGGGGACAGGGCCAATTCACCCCTCCACTTT. Translation gives CASSLGDRANSPLHF.

This clone was picked up one time. The rearrangement links TRBV12-3 or TRBV12-4 to TRBJ2-7; TRBD1 is a possible D gene (6 bases). The CDR3 contains 12 residues. The V and J ends lost 0 bases and 9 bases respectively, with 9 bases between them. The CDR3 DNA reads as TGTGCCAGCAGTTTAGCAGCAGGGGCGCAGTACTTC. This translates into CASSLAAGAQYF.

The CDR3 bases are TGTGCCAGCAGCCCTAGCGGTGGAACCTACGAGCAGTACTTC. This sequence encodes CASSPSGGTYEQYF. The rearrangement uses TRBV6-2 or TRBV6-3 and TRBJ2-7; 7 nucleotides align to TRBD2. This CDR3 spans 14 amino acids. Germline assignment: CDR1 MNHEY and CDR2 SVGEGT. J was trimmed by 2 bases and V by 6 bases; bases with no gene match: 7.

Comments on this clone: Its ends do not fully match the called genes, so a read error is possible. The chain joins TRBV4-3 to TRBJ2-7; 7 bases line up with TRBD1. This CDR3 spans 15 amino acids. From germline, CDR1 is LGHNA and CDR2 YSLEER. Here the CDR3 reads CARSRQGDRAGEQYF. The DNA for the CDR3 is TGCGCCCGCAGCCGCCAGGGGGACCGGGCCGGCGAGCAGTACTTC.

The CDR3: CASSVESSPPEQFF. CDR3 nucleotides: TGTGCCAGCAGCGTAGAGAGTAGCCCCCCTGAGCAGTTCTTC. The chain employs TRBV9 and TRBJ2-1; no clear D. Trimming cost V 0 bases and J 9 bases, with 13 bases left between them. Germline CDR1 reads SGDLS; CDR2 reads YYNGEE. This CDR3 is built from 14 residues.

The chain couples TRBV7-9 to TRBJ1-6; D is undetermined. CDR3 size: 14 residues. Germline values: CDR1 SEHNR, CDR2 FQNEAQ (reference sequence). Trimming left V 5 bases short and J 4 bases short, with 9 bases between. The chain's CDR3 is CASSITKYNSPLHF. CDR3 DNA sequence: TGTGCCAGCAGCATCACAAAATATAATTCACCCCTCCACTTT.

V usage is TRBV11-2 and J usage is TRBJ1-5, with D uncertain. Per germline, CDR1 SGHAT and CDR2 FQNNGV. This CDR3 has 14 residues. V was pared by 0 bases and J by 7 bases, with 10 bases between. CDR3 sequence (DNA): TGTGCCAGCAGCTTAGATCGGGTGTCCCAGCCCCAGCATTTT. This encodes CASSLDRVSQPQHF.

The chain links TRBV6-5 to TRBJ2-1, with 7 positions matching TRBD1. The V and J ends lost 6 bases and 6 bases, in that order; junction bases with no gene match: 8. This CDR3 spans 14 amino acids. In germline, CDR1 is MNHEY, CDR2 SVGAGI. The CDR3: CASRQGFRGNEQFF. CDR3 nucleotide sequence: TGTGCCAGCAGACAGGGGTTTAGGGGCAATGAGCAGTTCTTC.

About this clone itself: The sample holds other DNA sequences that translate to the same CDR3. The chain has TRBV6-5 and TRBJ1-3; the D is unclear. The germline CDR1 and CDR2 sequences are MNHEY and SVGAGI. This CDR3 spans 14 amino acids. V dropped 0 bases and J dropped 4 bases, with 7 bases sitting between them. DNA for the CDR3: TGTGCCAGCAGTTACTCAAGCTCCGGAAACACCATATATTTT. It translates to CASSYSSSGNTIYF.

The chain links TRBV12-3 or TRBV12-4 to TRBJ1-2; no firm D call. CDR3 length equals 13 residues. V was shortened by 5 bases and J by 0 bases, with 7 bases between the two germline ends. The CDR3 bases are TGTGCCAGCAGTCCGCTAACTAACTATGGCTACACCTTC. Encoded protein: CASSPLTNYGYTF.

The J gene is TRBJ1-5, the V gene TRBV29-1, with D maybe TRBD1 (5 bases). Per germline, CDR1 SQVTM and CDR2 ANQGSEA. The CDR3 sequence is 14 residues long. Trimming pared 5 bases from V and 3 bases from J, leaving 14 bases between. CDR3 sequence (DNA): TGCAGCGTTAGGGCAGGGAACCCCAATCAGCCCCAGCATTTT. Translated: CSVRAGNPNQPQHF.

The chain recombines TRBV6-5 with TRBJ1-1; D uncertain. Trimming left V 6 bases short and J 2 bases short, with 10 bases between. This CDR3 has 13 residues. Germline V gene sequence: CDR1 MNHEY, CDR2 SVGAGI. The CDR3: CASRDTINTEAFF. Here the CDR3 DNA reads TGTGCCAGCAGAGACACAATTAACACTGAAGCTTTCTTT.

V gene TRBV11-2 combines with J gene TRBJ1-2, with D possibly matching TRBD1 (5 bases). V was clipped by 5 bases and J by 8 bases, with 18 bases between them. Germline CDR1 reads SGHAT; CDR2 reads FQNNGV. The CDR3 is made up of 14 amino acids. This chain's CDR3 is CASSTSGGGEGYTF. The CDR3 coding sequence is TGTGCCAGCAGCACCTCCGGTGGGGGGGAAGGCTACACCTTC.

Only a few counts were recorded for this clone. The genes are TRBV7-9 and TRBJ2-3; the match to TRBD2 covers 8 bases. Germline loops: CDR1 SEHNR, CDR2 FQNEAQ (reference sequence). The trim removed 3 bases at V and 0 bases at J, leaving 2 bases unmatched. The CDR3 is 15 amino acids. Here the CDR3 DNA reads TGTGCCAGCAGCTTCGCTAGCGGGAGCACAGATACGCAGTATTTT. This gives the protein CASSFASGSTDTQYF.

V and J are TRBV27 and TRBJ2-1, with TRBD2 matching 8 bases. In germline, CDR1 is MNHEY, CDR2 SMNVEV (reference sequence). This CDR3 has 15 residues. Losses at the gene ends were 1 base for V and 9 bases for J; bases not matched to a gene: 8. The CDR3 DNA follows: TGTGCCAGCAGTTTATTCGGGGGGGGTTTAAGTGAGCAGTTCTTC. Protein sequence: CASSLFGGGLSEQFF.

The chain links TRBV7-2 to TRBJ1-4; the match to TRBD1 covers 9 bases. CDR1 SGHTA and CDR2 FQGNSA come from the germline V gene. The CDR3 spans 15 residues. J gave up 8 bases and V 2 bases, and 6 bases lay outside the gene matches. The CDR3 DNA follows: TGTGCCAGCAGCTTAATTGGGACAGGGACGGAAAAACTGTTTTTT. This gives the protein CASSLIGTGTEKLFF.

This sequence joins TRBV28 and TRBJ2-1; 8 bases match TRBD2. CDR3 length equals 14 residues. Germline trimming cut 4 bases from V and 7 bases from J; bases unmatched to any gene: 6. Per the germline V gene, CDR1 is MDHEN and CDR2 is SYDVKM. The CDR3, as DNA: TGTGCCAGCAGTTCGGCGGGGGGATTGAATGAGCAGTTCTTC. This translates into CASSSAGGLNEQFF.